This T cell receptor beta chain originates from a study of identical twins listed by TCRdb under 2016. The study in broad terms: The study deep-sequenced TCR alpha and beta repertoires from monozygotic twins, unrelated adults of various ages and cord blood to test whether fetal clonotypes persist. To rule out contamination, replicate twin experiments were performed at different times with different library preparation protocols.

The germline V gene provides CDR1 SGHRS and CDR2 YFSETQ. The cysteine opens and the phenylalanine closes a CDR3 of 13 amino acids. The retained sequence is limited to the CDR3, 39 bases, with the frame set at the first base. V trim: 5 bases; J trim: 3 bases; unmatched bases: 4. Library prep was done by 5' RACE. These reads were obtained on an Illumina HiSeq 2000. Template switching added a universal primer binding site, and the final cDNA carried a unique molecular identifier that allowed TCR cDNA molecules to be counted accurately. Specific primers in the conserved constant-segment region were used to synthesize first-strand cDNA for the TCR alpha and beta chains. To control for contamination, each cDNA library was double barcoded with a SMART-Mk sample barcode plus Illumina barcodes. Two successive PCR steps introduced TruSeq adapter sequences along with Illumina sample barcodes. TCR alpha and beta cDNA libraries were sequenced on the Illumina HiSeq platform with custom primers. Regarding the original processing steps: Raw reads were processed with MiGEC to extract unique molecular identifiers, and MiXCR was used to determine CDR3 positions. For each individual, recombination models were inferred using an EM algorithm with the repgenHMM and IGoR tools. The analysis of shared clonotypes was done with the tcR package in R, with sharing normalized by the product of cloneset sizes. To study raw recombination without the effects of thymic and clonal selection, out-of-frame nonproductive sequences were analyzed. TCRdb trimmed public reads at Q25 via fastp, called clones via MiXCR and kept in-frame beta chains. A single entry per CDR3 protein holds the most common genes and DNA from its merged rows. The V and J calls and clone size come from TCRdb's table, not from the authors' own analysis. The sample data list 410,000 or so distinct CDR3 sequences, and less than 20% of these were observed just once. 10% to 15% of the sample belongs to the ten largest clones.

To note about this clonotype: Its antigen is unknown. No much larger clonotype is one base removed from it; base qualities were not supplied.

General findings and caveats noted by the study authors: Out-of-frame TCR alpha sequences shared between twins showed an excess of low generation-probability sequences compared with coincidental sharing between unrelated individuals. Because the same donors could not be followed over many years, the conclusions depended on cross-sectional statistical analysis. Abundant cord blood beta clonotypes had fewer insertions, young adult naive repertoires showed a similar but weaker trend, and memory repertoires showed no such trend. Invariant T cells such as MAIT and iNKT could partly confound zero-insertion analyses, though diverse VJ usage argued against this for most clonotypes. Excess twin sharing in beta out-of-frame sequences was weaker because fewer shared sequences lowered the signal-to-noise ratio. Recombination models systematically underestimated out-of-frame TCR alpha sharing in monozygotic twins but agreed with sharing between unrelated individuals.

Only healthy Caucasian donors were included. The study also sequenced three unrelated non-twin adults: a male aged 18 to 30, a male aged 50 to 60 and a female aged 50 to 60. Miltenyi CD45RO+ enrichment and human naive T-cell isolation kits were used to isolate memory (CD45RO+) and naive T cells from PBMC. The origin of this receptor is a man in his fifties or sixties in good health. Sample: naive T cells sorted from blood. Reading the label with the study, this specimen's cell subset or site is: cells isolated with a human naive T-cell isolation kit. The chain is encoded by TRBV5-1 joined to TRBJ2-7; 8 nucleotides in the junction match TRBD1. The encoded CDR3 is CASRRTGNYEQYF. The DNA sequence follows: TGCGCCAGCAGACGGACAGGGAACTACGAGCAGTACTTC.